This T cell receptor (beta chain) was retrieved from a study of vaccination effects on CD4 cells after COVID-19. Investigators separated out CD4+ T cells once around 10 days of culture had passed. Participants were vaccinated with two doses of either the BNT162b2 or mRNA-1273 vaccine. The CDR3 contains 14 residues. The J segment lost 3 bases and the V segment lost 2 bases, leaving 2 bases of the junction unmatched. The germline V gene encodes CDR1 LGHNA and CDR2 YSLEER. The assay was immunoSEQ multiplex PCR, and TCRdb's table has in-frame clones only and misses some. The sample has around 66,000 clones; about 74% are singletons. Only one count was recorded for this clone. What it binds is not known.

This material consisted of CD4+ T cells from PBMCs cultured without peptide, taken after COVID-19 vaccination. The chain uses TRBV4-3 and TRBJ2-5; 8 bases are shared with TRBD1. The clonotype originates from a human donor who received a COVID-19 vaccine. CDR3 protein: CASSQQGAKETQYF. The CDR3, as DNA: TGCGCCAGCAGCCAACAGGGGGCAAAAGAGACCCAGTACTTC.